This T cell receptor beta chain was recovered during a study of blood T cell repertoires in COVID-19. Overall study context: Researchers got acute and convalescent COVID-19 samples from the United States, Italy and Spain. From T cells, B-cell-depleted T cells, or PBMCs came the material, which was cDNA or gDNA.

The table lists this clone with a count of one. The authors' processing: Estimates of nucleated cell counts were drawn from the amplification of reference gene primers. Profiling relied on immunoSEQ multiplex PCR, and the TCRdb table lists in-frame clones only, not all of them. The V and J calls and clone size are taken from that table; D and trimming were inferred from the DNA. Of 99,000 or so clones in the sample, more than 70% were seen once. The TCR originated in a woman aged 60-75 years in a cohort sampled during active or convalescent COVID-19. The sequencing input was peripheral blood.

CDR3 nucleotides: TGTGCCAGCAGTTACTCGGGAGCTTCGAACACTGAAGCTTTCTTT. The encoded protein is CASSYSGASNTEAFF. V gene TRBV6-5 combines with J gene TRBJ1-1; D uncertain. CDR1 is MNHEY and CDR2 is SVGAGI in the germline V gene. V lost 0 bases, J lost 1 base, and 9 bases lay in between. This CDR3 is 15 amino acids long.